Reported below is one T cell receptor (beta chain). The CDR3 has 13 amino acids. From germline, CDR1 is MNHEY and CDR2 SVGAGI. Trimming left V 9 bases short and J 4 bases short, with 15 bases between. The source of the sample is a study of shared clonotypes between healthy human individuals. Looking at the study overall: A couple of women and three men aged 18 to 49 served as donors.

How the authors handled the data: From ImmunoSEQ came sequences covering only the junction and carrying no quality scores, so filtering differed. TCRdb's table, derived via immunoSEQ multiplex PCR, lists solely in-frame clones and lacks some. The V and J calls and clone size were taken over from that table, and D and trimming were inferred from the DNA. The table has 2 million to 2.5 million clones, around 95% seen once; the top ten hold more than 0.1%. The chain couples TRBV6-5 to TRBJ1-1; TRBD1 is a possible D gene (5 bases). Sequencing used naive CD4+ T cells sorted from blood. As for subset: CD45RA+ positively selected. This clonotype was sampled from a man between 18 and 29 years old in good health. This chain's CDR3 is CASSRRGSTEAFF. CDR3 bases: TGTGCCAGTTCCCGTAGGGGTAGCACTGAAGCTTTCTTT.